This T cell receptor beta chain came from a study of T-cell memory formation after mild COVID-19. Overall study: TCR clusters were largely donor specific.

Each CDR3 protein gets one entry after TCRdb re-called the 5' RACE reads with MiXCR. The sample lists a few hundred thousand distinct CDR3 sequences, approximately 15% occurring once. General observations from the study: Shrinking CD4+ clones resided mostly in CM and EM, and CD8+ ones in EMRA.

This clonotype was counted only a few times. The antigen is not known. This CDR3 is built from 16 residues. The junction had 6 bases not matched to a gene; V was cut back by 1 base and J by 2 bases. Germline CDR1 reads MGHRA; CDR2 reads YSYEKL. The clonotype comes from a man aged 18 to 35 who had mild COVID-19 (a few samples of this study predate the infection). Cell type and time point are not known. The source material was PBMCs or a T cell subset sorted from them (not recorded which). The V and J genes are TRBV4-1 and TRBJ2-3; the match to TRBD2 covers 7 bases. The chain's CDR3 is CASSQVSSGVTDTQYF. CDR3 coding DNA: TGCGCCAGCAGCCAAGTTTCCAGCGGGGTCACAGATACGCAGTATTTT.